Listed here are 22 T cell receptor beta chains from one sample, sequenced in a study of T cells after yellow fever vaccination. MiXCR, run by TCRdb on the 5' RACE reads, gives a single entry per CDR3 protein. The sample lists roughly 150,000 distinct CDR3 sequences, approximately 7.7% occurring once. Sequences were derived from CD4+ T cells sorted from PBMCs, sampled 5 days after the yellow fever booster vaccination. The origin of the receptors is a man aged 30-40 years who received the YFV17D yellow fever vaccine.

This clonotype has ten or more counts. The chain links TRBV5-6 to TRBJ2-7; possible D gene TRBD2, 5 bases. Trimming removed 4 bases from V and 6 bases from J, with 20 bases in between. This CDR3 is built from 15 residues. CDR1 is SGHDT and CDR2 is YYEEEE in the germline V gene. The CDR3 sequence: CASSRRWVEVGEQYF. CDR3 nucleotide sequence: TGTGCCAGCAGCCGGAGGTGGGTTGAGGTAGGCGAGCAGTACTTC.

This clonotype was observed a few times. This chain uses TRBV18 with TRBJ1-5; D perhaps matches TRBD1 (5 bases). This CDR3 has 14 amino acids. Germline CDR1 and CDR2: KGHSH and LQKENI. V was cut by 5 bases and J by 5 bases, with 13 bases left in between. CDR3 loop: CASSNLEGYQPQHF. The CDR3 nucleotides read TGTGCCAGCTCAAACCTTGAGGGGTATCAGCCCCAGCATTTT.

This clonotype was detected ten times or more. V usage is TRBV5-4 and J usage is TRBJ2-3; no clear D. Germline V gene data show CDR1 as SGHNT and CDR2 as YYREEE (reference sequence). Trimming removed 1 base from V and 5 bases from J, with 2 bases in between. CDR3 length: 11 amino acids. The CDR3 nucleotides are TGTGCCAGCAGCTTGCAAGATACGCAGTATTTT. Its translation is CASSLQDTQYF.

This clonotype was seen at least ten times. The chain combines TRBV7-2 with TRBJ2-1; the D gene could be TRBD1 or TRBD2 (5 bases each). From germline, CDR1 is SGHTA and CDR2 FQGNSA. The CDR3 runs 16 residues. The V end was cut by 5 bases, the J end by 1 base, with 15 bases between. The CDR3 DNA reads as TGTGCCAGCAGCCACTGGGGGACGGAATCCTACAATGAGCAGTTCTTC. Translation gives CASSHWGTESYNEQFF. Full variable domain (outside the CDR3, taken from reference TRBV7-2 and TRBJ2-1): GAGVSQSPSNKVTEKGKDVELRCDPISGHTALYWYRQSLGQGLEFLIYFQGNSAPDKSGLPSDRFSAERTGGSVSTLTIQRTQQEDSAVYLCASSHWGTESYNEQFFGPGTRLTVL.

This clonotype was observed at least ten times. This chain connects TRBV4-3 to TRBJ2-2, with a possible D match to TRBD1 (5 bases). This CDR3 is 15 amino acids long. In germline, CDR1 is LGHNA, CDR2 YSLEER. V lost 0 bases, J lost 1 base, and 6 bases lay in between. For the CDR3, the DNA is TGCGCCAGCAGCCAAGATCAGGGGAACACCGGGGAGCTGTTTTTT. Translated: CASSQDQGNTGELFF.

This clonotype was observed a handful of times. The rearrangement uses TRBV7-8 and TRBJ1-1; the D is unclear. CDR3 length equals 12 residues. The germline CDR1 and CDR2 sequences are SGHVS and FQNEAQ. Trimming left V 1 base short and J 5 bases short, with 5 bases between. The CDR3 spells CASSLEWTEAFF. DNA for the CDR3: TGTGCCAGCAGCTTAGAGTGGACTGAAGCTTTCTTT.

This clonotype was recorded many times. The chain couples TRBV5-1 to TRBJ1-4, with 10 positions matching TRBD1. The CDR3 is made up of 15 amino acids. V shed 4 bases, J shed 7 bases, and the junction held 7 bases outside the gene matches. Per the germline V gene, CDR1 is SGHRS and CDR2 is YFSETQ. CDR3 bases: TGCGCCAGCAGCGAGGGGGGACAGGGGTTTGAAAAACTGTTTTTT. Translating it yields CASSEGGQGFEKLFF.

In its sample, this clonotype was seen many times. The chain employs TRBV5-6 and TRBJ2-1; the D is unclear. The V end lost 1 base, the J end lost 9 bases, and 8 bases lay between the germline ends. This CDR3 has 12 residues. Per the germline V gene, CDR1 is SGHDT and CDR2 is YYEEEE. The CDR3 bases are TGTGCCAGCAGCTTGAGCAGTGGTGAGCAGTTCTTC. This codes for CASSLSSGEQFF.

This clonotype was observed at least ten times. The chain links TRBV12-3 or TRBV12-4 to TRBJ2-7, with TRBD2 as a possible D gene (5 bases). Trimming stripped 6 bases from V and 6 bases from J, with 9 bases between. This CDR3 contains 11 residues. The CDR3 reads CASSYRGEQYF. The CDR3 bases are TGTGCCAGCAGCTACCGGGGCGAGCAGTACTTC.

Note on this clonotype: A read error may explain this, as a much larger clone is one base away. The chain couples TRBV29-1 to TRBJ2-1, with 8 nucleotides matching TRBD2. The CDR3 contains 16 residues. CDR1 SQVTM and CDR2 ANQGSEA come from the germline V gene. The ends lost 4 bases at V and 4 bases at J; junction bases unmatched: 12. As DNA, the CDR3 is TGCAGCGTTGTTCAAGCGGGAGTATGCTTTTACAATGAGCAGTTCTTC. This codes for CSVVQAGVCFYNEQFF.

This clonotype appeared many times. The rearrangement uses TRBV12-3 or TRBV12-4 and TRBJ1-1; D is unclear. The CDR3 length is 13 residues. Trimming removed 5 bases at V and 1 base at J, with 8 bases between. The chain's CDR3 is CASSTVGNTEAFF. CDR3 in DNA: TGTGCCAGCAGTACGGTAGGGAACACTGAAGCTTTCTTT.

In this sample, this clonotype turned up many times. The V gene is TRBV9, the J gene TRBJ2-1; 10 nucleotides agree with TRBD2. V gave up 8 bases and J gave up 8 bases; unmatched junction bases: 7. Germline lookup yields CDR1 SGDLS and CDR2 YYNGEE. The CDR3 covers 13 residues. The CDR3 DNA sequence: TGTGCCAGTGCTAGCGGGAGTCGCTATGAGCAGTTCTTC. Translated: CASASGSRYEQFF.

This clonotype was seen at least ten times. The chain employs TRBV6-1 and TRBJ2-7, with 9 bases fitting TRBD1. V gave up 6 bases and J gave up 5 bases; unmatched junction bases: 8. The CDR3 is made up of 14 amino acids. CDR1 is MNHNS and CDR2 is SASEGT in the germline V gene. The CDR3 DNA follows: TGTGCCAGCAGGCGGGGACAGGGAAAACACGAGCAGTACTTC. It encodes CASRRGQGKHEQYF.

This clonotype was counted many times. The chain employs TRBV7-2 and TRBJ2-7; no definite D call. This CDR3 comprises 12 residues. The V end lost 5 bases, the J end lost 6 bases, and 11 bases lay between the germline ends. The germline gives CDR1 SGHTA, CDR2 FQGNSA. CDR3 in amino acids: CASSLTVGEQYF. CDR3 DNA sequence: TGTGCCAGCAGCCTAACGGTGGGCGAGCAGTACTTC. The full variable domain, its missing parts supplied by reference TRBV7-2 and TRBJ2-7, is GAGVSQSPSNKVTEKGKDVELRCDPISGHTALYWYRQSLGQGLEFLIYFQGNSAPDKSGLPSDRFSAERTGGSVSTLTIQRTQQEDSAVYLCASSLTVGEQYFGPGTRLTVT.

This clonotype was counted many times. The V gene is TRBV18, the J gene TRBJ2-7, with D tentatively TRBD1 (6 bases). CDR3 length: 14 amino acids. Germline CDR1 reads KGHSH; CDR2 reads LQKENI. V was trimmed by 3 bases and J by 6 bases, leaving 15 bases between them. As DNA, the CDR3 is TGTGCCAGCTCACCCAGGGCGACAGGCGGCGAGCAGTACTTC. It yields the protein CASSPRATGGEQYF.

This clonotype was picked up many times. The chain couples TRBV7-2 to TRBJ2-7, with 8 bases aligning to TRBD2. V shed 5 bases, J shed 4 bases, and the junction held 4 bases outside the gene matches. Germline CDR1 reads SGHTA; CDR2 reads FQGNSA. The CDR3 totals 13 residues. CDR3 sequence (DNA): TGTGCCAGCAGCCAAAGCGGGAGTTACGAGCAGTACTTC. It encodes CASSQSGSYEQYF.

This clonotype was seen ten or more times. The CDR3 region has the DNA TGTGCCAGCAGTCTTTCGGGCAACACCGGGGAGCTGTTTTTT. This gives the protein CASSLSGNTGELFF. This chain joins TRBV7-2 and TRBJ2-2; D remains unclear. Trimming removed 6 bases at V and 2 bases at J, with 10 bases between. The CDR3 covers 14 residues. Germline CDR1 reads SGHTA; CDR2 reads FQGNSA.

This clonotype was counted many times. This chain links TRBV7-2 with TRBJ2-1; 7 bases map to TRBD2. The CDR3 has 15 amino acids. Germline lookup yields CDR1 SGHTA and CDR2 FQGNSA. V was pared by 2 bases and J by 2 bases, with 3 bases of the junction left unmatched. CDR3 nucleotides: TGTGCCAGCAGCTTAATGAGCGGGACCTACAATGAGCAGTTCTTC. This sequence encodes CASSLMSGTYNEQFF.

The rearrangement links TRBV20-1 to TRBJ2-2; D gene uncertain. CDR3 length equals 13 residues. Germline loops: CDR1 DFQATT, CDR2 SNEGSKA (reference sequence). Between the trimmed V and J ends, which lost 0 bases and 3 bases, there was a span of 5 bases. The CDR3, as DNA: TGCAGTGCTAGAGAGGCCGACACCGGGGAGCTGTTTTTT. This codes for CSAREADTGELFF.

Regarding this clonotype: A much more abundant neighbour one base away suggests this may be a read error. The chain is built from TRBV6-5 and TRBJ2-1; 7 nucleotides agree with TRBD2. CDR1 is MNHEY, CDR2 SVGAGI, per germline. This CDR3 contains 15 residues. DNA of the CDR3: TGTGCCAGCAGTTTTGAGACTAGCTCCCACAATGAGCAGTTCTTC. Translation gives CASSFETSSHNEQFF.

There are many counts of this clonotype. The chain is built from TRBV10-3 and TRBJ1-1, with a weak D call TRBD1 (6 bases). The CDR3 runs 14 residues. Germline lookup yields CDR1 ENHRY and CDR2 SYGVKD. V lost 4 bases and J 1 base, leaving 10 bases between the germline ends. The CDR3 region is CAISATGANTEAFF. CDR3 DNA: TGTGCCATCAGTGCGACAGGCGCGAACACTGAAGCTTTCTTT.

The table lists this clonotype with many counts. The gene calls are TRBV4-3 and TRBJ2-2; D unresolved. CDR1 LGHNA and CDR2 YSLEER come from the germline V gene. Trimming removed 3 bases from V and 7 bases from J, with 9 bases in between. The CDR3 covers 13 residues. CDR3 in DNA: TGCGCCAGCAGCCAGGGAATGGGCGGGGAGCTGTTTTTT. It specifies CASSQGMGGELFF.